This T cell receptor beta chain came from a study of blood T cell repertoires in COVID-19. The repertoire was sequenced with immunoSEQ multiplex PCR; TCRdb's copy has only in-frame clones and lacks some. This table holds around 320,000 clones, 70% to 90% found once. Germline assignment: CDR1 SGHRS and CDR2 YFSETQ. V was trimmed by 4 bases and J by 0 bases, leaving 15 bases between them. The CDR3 runs 16 residues. Specimen: peripheral blood. V is TRBV5-1 and J is TRBJ2-3, with D maybe TRBD1 (6 bases). The receptor was isolated from a woman in her twenties or thirties who had recovered from COVID-19. The CDR3, as DNA: TGCGCCAGCAGCCGGGCAGGACAGCCTAGCACAGATACGCAGTATTTT. Translated: CASSRAGQPSTDTQYF.